These 20 T cell receptor beta chains were all obtained from the same sample, sequenced in a study of T cells in Graves' hyperthyroidism and ophthalmopathy. Amplification of TCR beta CDR3 regions used RNA as the template. A first-round RT-PCR of the TCR CDR3 used the HTBI primer set. In TCRdb, the multiplex PCR reads were re-called with MiXCR into one record per CDR3 protein. The data show around 500,000 distinct CDR3 sequences, around a fifth seen once. What was sequenced was blood. These receptors were taken from a woman in her sixties or seventies with Graves' ophthalmopathy.

Of note for this clonotype: The junction does not match germline at one end; this may be a read error. The chain combines TRBV6-1 with TRBJ1-2, with a weak D call TRBD1 (5 bases). Germline V gene data show CDR1 as MNHNS and CDR2 as SASEGT. The CDR3 has 11 amino acids. The CDR3 region is CASTQGDGCTF. Here the CDR3 DNA reads TGTGCCAGCACGCAGGGCGATGGCTGCACCTTC.

The V and J genes are TRBV20-1 and TRBJ2-7; possibly TRBD1 for D (5 bases). V lost 6 bases and J 6 bases, leaving 12 bases between the germline ends. Germline CDR1 reads DFQATT; CDR2 reads SNEGSKA (reference sequence). The CDR3 extends over 11 amino acids. The CDR3 DNA follows: TGCAGTGCCGGGCAGGGTCCCGAGCAGTACTTC. Translating gives CSAGQGPEQYF.

The J gene is TRBJ2-2, the V gene TRBV6-1; 10 nucleotides match TRBD2. The CDR3 contains 14 residues. CDR1 and CDR2 (germline): MNHNS, SASEGT. With V trimmed by 6 bases and J by 7 bases, 5 bases remained unmatched. The CDR3 DNA reads TGTGCCAGCAGCCGGACTAGCGGAGACGGGGAGCTGTTTTTT. It encodes CASSRTSGDGELFF.

This chain uses TRBV12-3 or TRBV12-4 with TRBJ2-2, with 8 positions matching TRBD1. With V trimmed by 7 bases and J by 5 bases, 9 bases remained unmatched. This CDR3 is built from 15 residues. The CDR3, as DNA: TGTGCCAGCAACGCAGGGGACAGGTTTACCGGGGAGCTGTTTTTT. Translated: CASNAGDRFTGELFF.

This clonotype was observed a handful of times. At one end, the junction sequence differs from germline, possibly due to a read error. This sequence joins TRBV6-1 and TRBJ1-6; D uncertain. Germline V lookup: CDR1 MNHNS, CDR2 SASEGT. The CDR3 is 14 amino acids. The CDR3 protein is CASGETAGPSPLHF. DNA for the CDR3: TGTGCCAGCGGTGAGACGGCCGGCCCTTCGCCCCTCCACTTT.

The CDR3 loop reads CASGTGHRRGYTF. CDR3 DNA: TGTGCCAGCGGCACGGGACACCGACGGGGCTACACCTTC. This rearrangement joins TRBV9 to TRBJ1-2, with a weak D call TRBD1 (6 bases). This CDR3 is 13 amino acids long. Germline assignment: CDR1 SGDLS and CDR2 YYNGEE. V lost 7 bases and J lost 8, with 18 bases in between.

This clonotype was observed a handful of times. The V call is TRBV12-3 or TRBV12-4, the J call TRBJ2-1, with D uncertain. The V gene lost 4 bases and the J gene lost 8 bases, with 9 bases spanning the gap. CDR3 length: 12 amino acids. The CDR3 spells CASSSGQYEQFF. The CDR3 DNA reads TGTGCCAGCAGTTCCGGCCAGTATGAGCAGTTCTTC.

This clonotype was counted only a few times. The V and J genes are TRBV28 and TRBJ2-5; perhaps D is TRBD1 or TRBD2 (7 bases each). The CDR3 length is 14 residues. The germline gives CDR1 MDHEN, CDR2 SYDVKM. V lost 7 bases, J lost 4 bases, and 16 bases lay in between. CDR3 sequence reads: CASNTGERGETQYF. CDR3 DNA sequence: TGTGCCAGCAATACAGGGGAGCGGGGAGAGACCCAGTACTTC.

The gene calls are TRBV7-2 and TRBJ2-7; 8 positions agree with TRBD1. J lost 5 bases, V lost 3 bases, and 9 bases had no gene match. The germline V gene encodes CDR1 SGHTA and CDR2 FQGNSA. The CDR3 has 15 residues. The CDR3 DNA follows: TGTGCCAGCAGCTTCATACTCGGACAGGGAAACGAGCAGTACTTC. Translated: CASSFILGQGNEQYF.

The chain links TRBV18 to TRBJ2-7, with D unresolved. Germline V gene lookup returns CDR1 KGHSH and CDR2 LQKENI. The length of the CDR3 is 14 residues. V lost 1 base to trimming and J lost 2 bases, with 9 bases between them. CDR3 region: CASSPRSSPYEQYF. The DNA for the CDR3 is TGTGCCAGCTCACCACGTAGTTCCCCCTACGAGCAGTACTTC.

The rearrangement uses TRBV30 and TRBJ1-5; D call uncertain. The germline gives CDR1 GTSNPN, CDR2 SVGIG (reference sequence). The CDR3 is 14 residues long. V was trimmed by 3 bases and J by 0 bases, leaving 9 bases between them. For the CDR3, the DNA is TGTGCCTGGAGAGGGAGTTATAGCAATCAGCCCCAGCATTTT. It specifies CAWRGSYSNQPQHF.

The chain employs TRBV28 and TRBJ2-6; D uncertain. With 4 bases removed from V and 5 bases from J, the gap between germline ends came to 12 bases. This CDR3 has 15 amino acids. Germline CDR1 and CDR2: MDHEN and SYDVKM. Here the CDR3 DNA reads TGTGCCAGCAGTTCCGGGTTGGGCTGGGCCAACGTCCTGACTTTC. Its translation: CASSSGLGWANVLTF.

This rearrangement joins TRBV24-1 to TRBJ2-1, with 8 bases matching TRBD1. CDR3 length: 17 residues. Germline V gene sequence: CDR1 KGHDR, CDR2 SFDVKD. J lost 0 bases, V lost 4 bases, and 7 bases had no gene match. CDR3 protein: CATSDTTGARSYNEQFF. CDR3 nucleotide sequence: TGTGCCACCAGTGACACGACAGGGGCGCGCTCCTACAATGAGCAGTTCTTC.

The chain carries TRBV9 and TRBJ1-1; TRBD1 might be the D (5 bases). Germline V gene data show CDR1 as SGDLS and CDR2 as YYNGEE. This CDR3 comprises 15 residues. Trimming removed 4 bases from V and 1 base from J, with 14 bases in between. This CDR3 is CASSPRRGGNTEAFF. The DNA of the CDR3 is TGTGCCAGCAGCCCCCGGAGGGGCGGGAACACTGAAGCTTTCTTT.

This clonotype was counted between two and nine times. The J gene is TRBJ1-1, the V gene TRBV20-1; 8 bases are shared with TRBD1. In germline, CDR1 is DFQATT, CDR2 SNEGSKA (reference sequence). The junction had 8 bases not matched to a gene; V was cut back by 2 bases and J by 9 bases. This CDR3 region has 13 residues. This CDR3 is CSARFGGDRQAFF. The CDR3 DNA is TGCAGTGCTAGATTTGGAGGGGACAGGCAAGCTTTCTTT.

This clonotype was seen just once. The chain is built from TRBV30 and TRBJ2-7; 9 bases are shared with TRBD1. The germline CDR1 and CDR2 sequences are GTSNPN and SVGIG (reference sequence). V shed 2 bases, J shed 1 base, and the junction held 6 bases outside the gene matches. The CDR3 is made up of 15 amino acids. The CDR3 DNA is TGTGCCTGGAGTTTCCCGGGACAGGGATCCTACGAGCAGTACTTC. It is translated as CAWSFPGQGSYEQYF.

This clonotype was detected ten times or more. The chain has TRBV12-3 or TRBV12-4 and TRBJ1-1, with a possible D match to TRBD1 (5 bases). The CDR3 consists of 13 residues. Trimming cost V 6 bases and J 4 bases, with 12 bases left between them. DNA of the CDR3: TGTGCCAGCAGCCGACAGCTTTCCACTGAAGCTTTCTTT. Protein sequence: CASSRQLSTEAFF.

This clonotype was seen a handful of times. The gene calls are TRBV19 and TRBJ2-1; 10 positions agree with TRBD2. Trimming removed 4 bases from V and 5 bases from J; junction bases left unmatched: 2. This CDR3 comprises 14 residues. Germline V CDR1 and CDR2: LNHDA, SQIVND (reference sequence). CDR3 residues: CASSSLAGDNEQFF. The CDR3 DNA reads as TGTGCCAGTAGTAGCCTAGCGGGAGACAATGAGCAGTTCTTC. Filled out from reference TRBV19 and TRBJ2-1, the complete variable domain reads DGGITQSPKYLFRKEGQNVTLSCEQNLNHDAMYWYRQDPGQGLRLIYYSQIVNDFQKGDIAEGYSVSREKKESFPLTVTSAQKNPTAFYLCASSSLAGDNEQFFGPGTRLTVL.

This clonotype came up a few times. This chain links TRBV12-3 or TRBV12-4 with TRBJ1-5; D gene ambiguous. The ends were cut back, 6 bases at V and 6 bases at J, with 15 bases in the middle. This CDR3 contains 14 residues. CDR3 in amino acids: CASSPSPGGQPQHF. In nucleotides, the CDR3 is TGTGCCAGCAGCCCCAGCCCCGGAGGTCAGCCCCAGCATTTT.

Many counts were recorded for this clonotype. This chain uses TRBV7-2 with TRBJ1-5; 7 bases map to TRBD1. From germline, CDR1 is SGHTA and CDR2 FQGNSA. The trim removed 5 bases at V and 2 bases at J, leaving 9 bases unmatched. CDR3 length: 16 amino acids. The CDR3 loop reads CASSTKTGRGNQPQHF. DNA of the CDR3: TGTGCCAGCAGCACCAAGACAGGGAGGGGCAATCAGCCCCAGCATTTT.